A selection of T cell receptor beta chains follows, all from one sample in a study of spatial heterogeneity in lung cancer. TCRdb recomputed calls from the 5' RACE reads with MiXCR, one row per CDR3 protein. The data contain 95,000 to 130,000 distinct CDR3 sequences, 9% to 15% of them singletons. This specimen consisted of PBMCs, obtained at follow-up. The source is a male donor with early-stage non-small cell lung cancer. CDR3s include the opening cysteine and the closing phenylalanine or tryptophan. The order of the fields is J gene, V gene, clone size, D gene, CDR3 length, CDR3 DNA, CDR3 protein. The D gene is left open where the match is weak. Size values are once, few and many counts, or a class for expanded clones, and some rows have none.

>TRBJ1-1|TRBV5-1|few|NA|15
TGCGCCAGCAGCTCCCAGGGTGGGAGGAACACTGAAGCTTTCTTT
CASSSQGGRNTEAFF
>TRBJ1-1|TRBV9|many|NA|14
TGTGCCAGCAGCGTGGACCTCGGAAAAACTGAAGCTTTCTTT
CASSVDLGKTEAFF
>TRBJ2-4|TRBV20-1|few|NA|16
TGCAGTGCTAAGACGGGACGCCAAGGACCGTTAAACATTCAGTACTTC
CSAKTGRQGPLNIQYF
>TRBJ1-5|TRBV18|many|TRBD1|14
TGTGCCAGCTCACCAAATACCGGACAGGGGGCCCAGCATTTT
CASSPNTGQGAQHF
>TRBJ1-1|TRBV10-3|NA|TRBD1|13
TGTGCCACTAGGACAGGGCCGAACACTGAAGCTTTCTTT
CATRTGPNTEAFF
>TRBJ2-3|TRBV19|NA|TRBD1|13
TGTGCCAGTAGTAAAGAAAGGGGACAGGAAAAGTATTTT
CASSKERGQEKYF
>TRBJ1-2|TRBV11-2|NA|NA|16
TGTGCCAGCAGCTTGTTCCGTGTGGGACAAAGTTATGGCTACACCTTC
CASSLFRVGQSYGYTF
>TRBJ1-1|TRBV5-1|NA|NA|15
TGCGCCAGCAGCTTGGATGGGACACGGAACACTGAAGCTTTCTTT
CASSLDGTRNTEAFF
>TRBJ2-1|TRBV10-3|few|NA|15
TGTGCCATCAGTGAGTCACCCGTGGCCTACAATGAGCAGTTCTTC
CAISESPVAYNEQFF
>TRBJ1-4|TRBV7-9|few|NA|16
TGTGCCAGCAGCTTAGGGTCGTACAACGCGAATGAAAAACTGTTTTTT
CASSLGSYNANEKLFF
>TRBJ1-5|TRBV11-2|few|NA|12
TGTGCCAGCAGTTTTCCGCGCGGGCCCCAGCATTTT
CASSFPRGPQHF
>TRBJ1-3|TRBV12-3/TRBV12-4|many|NA|14
TGTGCCAGCAGTACTACAGGGTCTGGAAACACCATATATTTT
CASSTTGSGNTIYF
>TRBJ1-2|TRBV4-2|NA|NA|16
TGTGCCAGCAGCCAAGAGCAGGGTGGCGCTAACTATGGCTACACCTTC
CASSQEQGGANYGYTF
>TRBJ2-7|TRBV4-2|NA|NA|15
TGTGCCAGCAGCCAGGACTGGACAGGCGGAGGGGAGCAGTACTTC
CASSQDWTGGGEQYF
>TRBJ2-3|TRBV20-1|few|TRBD1|16
TGCAGTGCTAGAGACCTCCGGGACAGGGGGCCAGATACGCAGTATTTT
CSARDLRDRGPDTQYF
>TRBJ2-3|TRBV6-6|NA|NA|14
TGTGCCAGCTTCGACGCCGGGGGCACAGATACGCAGTATTTT
CASFDAGGTDTQYF
>TRBJ2-3|TRBV7-7|NA|NA|15
TGTGCTAGCAGCTTACTCGGACTTAGCACAGATACGCAGTATTTT
CASSLLGLSTDTQYF
>TRBJ2-1|TRBV28|many|TRBD1|14
TGTGCCAGCAGTTTCGGACAGGTTGGCAATGAGCAGTTCTTC
CASSFGQVGNEQFF
>TRBJ2-3|TRBV27|NA|NA|14
TGTGCCAGCAGTGGGGGAGGGGGGGCAGATACGCAGTATTTT
CASSGGGGADTQYF
>TRBJ2-5|TRBV5-1|few|NA|13
TGCGCCAGCAGCTTGGTCAAACAAGAGACCCAGTACTTC
CASSLVKQETQYF
>TRBJ2-1|TRBV20-1|NA|TRBD2|13
TGCAGTGCTTTAGCGGGGTCCTACAATGAGCAGTTCTTC
CSALAGSYNEQFF
>TRBJ1-3|TRBV7-2|few|TRBD1|16
TGTGCCAGCAGCTTCCGGGACAGGGAGTCTGGAAACACCATATATTTT
CASSFRDRESGNTIYF
>TRBJ2-1|TRBV11-2|few|NA|18
TGTGCCAGCAGCCCCCTTAGTCGGGGGCCGGAGACCTACAATGAGCAGTTCTTC
CASSPLSRGPETYNEQFF
>TRBJ1-6|TRBV7-3|few|NA|15
TGTGCCAGCAGCCTCGACTCGGGTGTATATTCACCCCTCCACTTT
CASSLDSGVYSPLHF
>TRBJ2-5|TRBV2|few|NA|14
TGTGCCAGCAGTGAAACGGAGGGGCTGGAGACCCAGTACTTC
CASSETEGLETQYF
>TRBJ2-1|TRBV7-2|few|NA|13
TGTGCCAGCACCCCCGGATACCCCGCGGAGCAGTTCTTC
CASTPGYPAEQFF
>TRBJ1-4|TRBV27|NA|TRBD1|13
TGTGCCAGCAGGATTGCAGGGGGAAATGAACTGTTTTTT
CASRIAGGNELFF
>TRBJ1-3|TRBV30|many|NA|13
TGTGCCTGGAAAACGCGTTCTGGAAACACCATATATTTT
CAWKTRSGNTIYF
>TRBJ1-1|TRBV7-2|NA|TRBD1|14
TGTGCCAGCAGCTCACAGGGGGGGAGGACTGAAGCTTTCTTT
CASSSQGGRTEAFF
>TRBJ2-5|TRBV6-1|few|NA|18
TGTGCCAGCAGTGTTTGGGGTGATACAGATGGGCCCCAAGAGACCCAGTACTTC
CASSVWGDTDGPQETQYF
>TRBJ2-7|TRBV10-3|NA|NA|14
TGTGCCATCAGACCTTTCGGGGGAGCCTACGAGCAGTACTTC
CAIRPFGGAYEQYF
>TRBJ1-1|TRBV5-1|few|NA|14
TGCGCCAGCATCTCTGACAGCCTAAACACTGAAGCTTTCTTT
CASISDSLNTEAFF
>TRBJ2-1|TRBV27|once|TRBD2|17
TGTGCCAGCAGCACTAGGCGGGGGGACAATTATGACAATGAGCAGTTCTTC
CASSTRRGDNYDNEQFF
>TRBJ2-7|TRBV20-1|NA|NA|14
TGCAGTGCTAGAGATTTACCCCCAGGGGACGAGCAGTACTTC
CSARDLPPGDEQYF